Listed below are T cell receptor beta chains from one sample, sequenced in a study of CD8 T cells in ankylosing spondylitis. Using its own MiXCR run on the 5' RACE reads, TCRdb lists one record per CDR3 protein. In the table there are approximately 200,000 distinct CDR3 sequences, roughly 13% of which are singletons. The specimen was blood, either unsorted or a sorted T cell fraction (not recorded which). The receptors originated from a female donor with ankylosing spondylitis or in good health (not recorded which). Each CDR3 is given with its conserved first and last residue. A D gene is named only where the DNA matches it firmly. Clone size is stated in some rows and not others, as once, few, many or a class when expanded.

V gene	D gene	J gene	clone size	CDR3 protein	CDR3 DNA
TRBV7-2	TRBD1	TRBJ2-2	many	CASSTTGAFTGELFF	TGTGCCAGCAGTACGACAGGGGCCTTTACCGGGGAGCTGTTTTTT
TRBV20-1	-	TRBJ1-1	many	CSAREGTLKGNTEAFF	TGCAGTGCTAGAGAGGGGACTTTAAAGGGAAACACTGAAGCTTTCTTT
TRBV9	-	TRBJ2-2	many	CASSVAPVSELFF	TGTGCCAGCAGCGTAGCCCCCGTTTCGGAGCTGTTTTTT
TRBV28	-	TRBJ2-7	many	CASSPMGPYEQYF	TGTGCCAGCAGTCCCATGGGACCCTACGAGCAGTACTTC
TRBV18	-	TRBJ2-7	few	CASSPRAGEVEQYF	TGTGCCAGCTCACCACGGGCAGGGGAGGTGGAGCAGTACTTC
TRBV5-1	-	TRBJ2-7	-	CASTSPRYPYEQYF	TGCGCCAGCACCTCGCCCAGGTACCCCTACGAGCAGTACTTC
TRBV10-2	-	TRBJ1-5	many	CASSESQGNQPQHF	TGCGCCAGCAGTGAGTCCCAGGGCAATCAGCCCCAGCATTTT
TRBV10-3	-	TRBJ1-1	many	CAVSPGRNTEAFF	TGTGCCGTTAGCCCAGGACGGAACACTGAAGCTTTCTTT
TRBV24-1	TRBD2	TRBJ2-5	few	CATSARLAGQETQYF	TGTGCCACCAGTGCTAGACTAGCGGGACAAGAGACCCAGTACTTC
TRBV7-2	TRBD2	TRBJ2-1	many	CASSPRGYNEQFF	TGTGCCAGCAGCCCGCGGGGGTACAATGAGCAGTTCTTC
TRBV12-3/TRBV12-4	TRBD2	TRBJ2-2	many	CASRGLAGGNTGELFF	TGTGCCAGCCGGGGACTAGCGGGAGGTAACACCGGGGAGCTGTTTTTT
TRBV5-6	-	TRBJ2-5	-	CASRDFPQETQYF	TGTGCCAGCAGGGACTTCCCGCAAGAGACCCAGTACTTC
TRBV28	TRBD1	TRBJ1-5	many	CASIEDRGYNQPQHF	TGTGCCAGCATCGAGGACAGGGGCTACAATCAGCCCCAGCATTTT
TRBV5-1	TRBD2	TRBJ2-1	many	CASSRGGFAGASGSYNEQFF	TGCGCCAGCAGCCGGGGGGGTTTCGCGGGAGCCTCTGGGTCCTACAATGAGCAGTTCTTC
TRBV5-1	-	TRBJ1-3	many	CASSLASGASSGNTIYF	TGCGCCAGCAGCTTGGCTTCGGGGGCAAGCTCTGGAAACACCATATATTTT
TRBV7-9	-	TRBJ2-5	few	CASWGQETQYF	TGTGCCAGCTGGGGCCAAGAGACCCAGTACTTC
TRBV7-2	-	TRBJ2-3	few	CASSIAVDTDTQYF	TGTGCCAGCAGCATAGCTGTTGACACAGATACGCAGTATTTT
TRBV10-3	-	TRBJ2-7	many	CAISDPLMGTYEQYF	TGTGCCATCAGTGATCCGCTGATGGGGACCTACGAGCAGTACTTC
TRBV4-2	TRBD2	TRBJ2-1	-	CASSQEASGSYEQFF	TGTGCCAGCAGCCAAGAGGCTAGCGGGAGCTATGAGCAGTTCTTC
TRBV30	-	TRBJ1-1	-	CAWSVRQPDAEAFF	TGTGCCTGGAGTGTAAGACAGCCGGACGCTGAAGCTTTCTTT
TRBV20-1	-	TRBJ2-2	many	CSAQGRGRFDTGELFF	TGCAGTGCTCAGGGGCGGGGGCGTTTCGACACCGGGGAGCTGTTTTTT
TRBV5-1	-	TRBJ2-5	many	CATKEVETQYF	TGCGCCACCAAGGAAGTAGAGACCCAGTACTTC
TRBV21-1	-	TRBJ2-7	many	CASNSHGTGPYEQYF	TGTGCCAGCAACTCTCATGGGACGGGACCCTACGAGCAGTACTTC
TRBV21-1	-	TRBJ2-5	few	CASSTGPKGRETQYF	TGTGCCAGCAGCACTGGCCCCAAGGGGAGAGAGACCCAGTACTTC
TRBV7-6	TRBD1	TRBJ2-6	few	CASSWGQSSGANVLTF	TGTGCCAGCAGCTGGGGACAGTCCTCTGGGGCCAACGTCCTGACTTTC
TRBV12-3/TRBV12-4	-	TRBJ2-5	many	CASRVGTQGAETQYF	TGTGCCAGCAGAGTCGGGACGCAGGGCGCAGAGACCCAGTACTTC
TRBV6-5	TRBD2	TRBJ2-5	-	CASSFSGTSGAETQYF	TGTGCCAGCAGTTTCTCCGGGACTAGCGGAGCAGAGACCCAGTACTTC
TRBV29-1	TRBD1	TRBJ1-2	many	CSVDQGAGGYTF	TGCAGCGTTGATCAGGGGGCTGGCGGCTACACCTTC
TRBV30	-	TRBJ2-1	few	CAWSLPTGSSYNEQFF	TGTGCCTGGAGTCTCCCGACTGGGAGCTCCTACAATGAGCAGTTCTTC
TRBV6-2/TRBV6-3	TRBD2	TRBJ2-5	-	CASSRRLLAGKETQYF	TGTGCCAGCAGCCGCCGCCTACTAGCGGGAAAAGAGACCCAGTACTTC
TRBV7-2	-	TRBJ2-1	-	CASSLVIGSYNEQFF	TGTGCCAGCAGCTTAGTGATAGGCTCCTACAATGAGCAGTTCTTC
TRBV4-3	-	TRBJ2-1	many	CASSQVAGANNEQFF	TGCGCCAGCAGCCAGGTCGCCGGGGCCAACAATGAGCAGTTCTTC
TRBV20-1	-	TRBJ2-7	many	CSARGVGEQYF	TGCAGTGCTAGGGGGGTGGGGGAGCAGTACTTC
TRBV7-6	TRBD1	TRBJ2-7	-	CASSGWGQGISDEQYF	TGTGCCAGCAGCGGTTGGGGACAGGGGATATCGGACGAGCAGTACTTC
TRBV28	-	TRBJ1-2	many	CASSLNSGNYGYTF	TGTGCCAGCAGTTTAAATTCGGGGAACTATGGCTACACCTTC
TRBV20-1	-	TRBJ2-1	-	CSASGGLNYNEQFF	TGCAGTGCTTCTGGGGGACTGAACTACAATGAGCAGTTCTTC
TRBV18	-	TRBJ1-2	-	CASSPLVGRNNYGYTF	TGTGCCAGCTCACCACTTGTGGGGCGAAATAACTATGGCTACACCTTC
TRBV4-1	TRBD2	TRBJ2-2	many	CASSQVSGRAANTGELFF	TGCGCCAGCAGCCAAGTTAGCGGGAGGGCCGCGAACACCGGGGAGCTGTTTTTT
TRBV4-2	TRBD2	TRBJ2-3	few	CASSQGTRERVTDTQYF	TGTGCCAGCAGCCAAGGGACGCGGGAGCGGGTCACAGATACGCAGTATTTT